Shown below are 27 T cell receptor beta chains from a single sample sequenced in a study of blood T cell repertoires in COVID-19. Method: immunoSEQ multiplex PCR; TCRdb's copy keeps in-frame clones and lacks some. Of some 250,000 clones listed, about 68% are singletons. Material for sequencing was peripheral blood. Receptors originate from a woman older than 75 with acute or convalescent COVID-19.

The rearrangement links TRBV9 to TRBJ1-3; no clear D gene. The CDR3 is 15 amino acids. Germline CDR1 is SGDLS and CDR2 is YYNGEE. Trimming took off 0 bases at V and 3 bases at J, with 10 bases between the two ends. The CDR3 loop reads CASSVGVQIGNTIYF. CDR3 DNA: TGTGCCAGCAGCGTAGGCGTACAGATTGGAAACACCATATATTTT.

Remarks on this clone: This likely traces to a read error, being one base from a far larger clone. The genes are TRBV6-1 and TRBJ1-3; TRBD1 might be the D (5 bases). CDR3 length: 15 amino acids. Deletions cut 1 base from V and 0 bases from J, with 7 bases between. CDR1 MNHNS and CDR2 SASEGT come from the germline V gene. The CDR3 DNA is TGTGCCAGCAGTGAAGGGGGCCACTCTGGAAACACCATATATTTT. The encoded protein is CASSEGGHSGNTIYF.

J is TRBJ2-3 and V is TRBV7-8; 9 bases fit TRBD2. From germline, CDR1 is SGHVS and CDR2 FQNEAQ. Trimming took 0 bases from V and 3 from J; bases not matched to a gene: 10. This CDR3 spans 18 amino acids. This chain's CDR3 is CASSLARWRGGPTDTQYF. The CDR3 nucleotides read TGTGCCAGCAGCTTAGCGCGTTGGCGGGGGGGCCCTACAGATACGCAGTATTTT.

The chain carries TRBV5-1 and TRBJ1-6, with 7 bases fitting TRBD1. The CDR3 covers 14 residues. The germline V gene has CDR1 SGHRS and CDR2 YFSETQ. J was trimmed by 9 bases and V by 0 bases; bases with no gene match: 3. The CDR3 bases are TGCGCCAGCAGCTTGGCAGGGACAGTTTCACCCCTCCACTTT. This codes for CASSLAGTVSPLHF.

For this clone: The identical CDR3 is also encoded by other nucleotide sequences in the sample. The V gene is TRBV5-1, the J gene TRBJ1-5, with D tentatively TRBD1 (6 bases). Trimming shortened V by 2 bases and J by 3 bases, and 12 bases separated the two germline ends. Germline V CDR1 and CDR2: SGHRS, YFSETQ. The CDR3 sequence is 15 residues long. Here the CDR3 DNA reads TGCGCCAGCAGCTTAACGGGACAAGCCAATCAGCCCCAGCATTTT. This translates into CASSLTGQANQPQHF.

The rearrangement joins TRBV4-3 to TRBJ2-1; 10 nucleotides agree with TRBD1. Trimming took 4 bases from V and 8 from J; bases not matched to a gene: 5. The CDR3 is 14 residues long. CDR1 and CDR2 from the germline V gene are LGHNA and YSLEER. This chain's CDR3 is CASSPPGTGDEQFF. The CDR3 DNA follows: TGCGCCAGCAGCCCTCCCGGGACAGGGGATGAGCAGTTCTTC.

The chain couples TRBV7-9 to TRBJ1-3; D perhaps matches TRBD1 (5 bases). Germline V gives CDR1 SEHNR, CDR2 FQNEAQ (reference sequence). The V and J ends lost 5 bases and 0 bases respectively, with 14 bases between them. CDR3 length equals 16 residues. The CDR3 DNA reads TGTGCCAGCAGCCCTCCGGGACTCAGCTCTGGAAACACCATATATTTT. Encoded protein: CASSPPGLSSGNTIYF.

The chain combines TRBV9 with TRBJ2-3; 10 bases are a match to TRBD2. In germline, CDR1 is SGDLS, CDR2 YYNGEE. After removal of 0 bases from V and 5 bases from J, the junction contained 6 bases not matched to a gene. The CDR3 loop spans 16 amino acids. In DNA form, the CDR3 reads TGTGCCAGCAGCGTAGCTGTTCTAGCGGGGGAAGATACGCAGTATTTT. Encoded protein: CASSVAVLAGEDTQYF.

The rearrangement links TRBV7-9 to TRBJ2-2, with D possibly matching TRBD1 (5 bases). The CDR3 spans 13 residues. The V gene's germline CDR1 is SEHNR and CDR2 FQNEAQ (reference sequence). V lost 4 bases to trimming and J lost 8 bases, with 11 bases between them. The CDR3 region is CASSSQGMGELFF. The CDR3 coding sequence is TGTGCCAGCAGCTCCCAGGGAATGGGGGAGCTGTTTTTT.

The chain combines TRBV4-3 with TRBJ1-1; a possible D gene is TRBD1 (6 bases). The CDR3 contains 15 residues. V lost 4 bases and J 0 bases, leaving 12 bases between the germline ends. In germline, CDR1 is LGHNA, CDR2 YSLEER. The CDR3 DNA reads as TGCGCCAGCAGCCTTCATGACAGGTTGAACACTGAAGCTTTCTTT. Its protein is CASSLHDRLNTEAFF.

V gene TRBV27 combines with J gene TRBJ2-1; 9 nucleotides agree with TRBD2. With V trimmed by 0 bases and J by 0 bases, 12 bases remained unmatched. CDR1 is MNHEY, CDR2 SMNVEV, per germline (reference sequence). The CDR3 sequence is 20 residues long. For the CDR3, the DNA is TGTGCCAGCAGTTTATCCCTAAGGCTAGCGGGACCGATCTCCTACAATGAGCAGTTCTTC. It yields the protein CASSLSLRLAGPISYNEQFF.

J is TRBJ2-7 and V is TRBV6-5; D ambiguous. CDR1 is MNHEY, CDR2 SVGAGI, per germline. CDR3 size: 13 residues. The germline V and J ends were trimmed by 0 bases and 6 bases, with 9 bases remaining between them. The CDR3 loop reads CASSYSPVGEQYF. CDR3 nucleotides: TGTGCCAGCAGTTACTCCCCCGTCGGCGAGCAGTACTTC.

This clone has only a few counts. In DNA, the CDR3 is TGTGCCAGCAGTTACGAACAGGTCGGCAATCAGCCCCAGCATTTT. Translation gives CASSYEQVGNQPQHF. This rearrangement joins TRBV6-2 or TRBV6-3 to TRBJ1-5; tentative D call: TRBD1 (5 bases). The V end lost 2 bases, the J end lost 2 bases, and 10 bases lay between the germline ends. CDR3 length: 15 amino acids. Per germline, CDR1 MNHEY and CDR2 SVGEGT.

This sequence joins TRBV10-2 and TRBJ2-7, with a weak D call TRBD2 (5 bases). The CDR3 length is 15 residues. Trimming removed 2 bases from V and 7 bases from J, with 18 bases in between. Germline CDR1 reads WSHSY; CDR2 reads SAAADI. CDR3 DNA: TGCGCCAGCAGTGAGCAGGCTAGCAGATCGTCTGAGCAGTACTTC. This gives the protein CASSEQASRSSEQYF.

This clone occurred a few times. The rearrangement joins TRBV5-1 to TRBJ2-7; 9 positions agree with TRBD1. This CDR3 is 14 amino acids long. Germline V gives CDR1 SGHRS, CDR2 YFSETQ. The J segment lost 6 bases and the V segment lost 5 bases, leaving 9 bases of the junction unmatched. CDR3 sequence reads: CASSSPGTGLEQYF. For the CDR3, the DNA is TGCGCCAGCAGTAGTCCCGGGACAGGGCTCGAGCAGTACTTC.

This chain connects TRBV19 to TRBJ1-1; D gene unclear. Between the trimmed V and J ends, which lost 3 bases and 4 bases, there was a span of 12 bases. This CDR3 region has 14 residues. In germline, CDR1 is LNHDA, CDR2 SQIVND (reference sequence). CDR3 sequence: CASSMRLEGTEAFF. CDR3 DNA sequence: TGTGCCAGTAGTATGCGGCTGGAGGGCACTGAAGCTTTCTTT.

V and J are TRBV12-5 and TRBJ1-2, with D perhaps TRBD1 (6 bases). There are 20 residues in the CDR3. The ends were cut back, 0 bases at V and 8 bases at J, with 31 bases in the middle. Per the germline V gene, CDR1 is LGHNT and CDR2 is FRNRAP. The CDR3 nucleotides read TGTGCTAGTGGTTTGGTATTGGGGGCCAATCGGGGAGGGTCGAACGCAGGCTACACCTTC. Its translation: CASGLVLGANRGGSNAGYTF.

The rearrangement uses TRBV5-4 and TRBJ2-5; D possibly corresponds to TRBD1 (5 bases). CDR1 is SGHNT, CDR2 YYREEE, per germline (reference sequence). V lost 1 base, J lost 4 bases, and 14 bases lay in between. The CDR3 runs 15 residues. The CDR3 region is CASSLRQPFGETQYF. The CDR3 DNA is TGTGCCAGCAGCTTGAGACAGCCTTTTGGAGAGACCCAGTACTTC.

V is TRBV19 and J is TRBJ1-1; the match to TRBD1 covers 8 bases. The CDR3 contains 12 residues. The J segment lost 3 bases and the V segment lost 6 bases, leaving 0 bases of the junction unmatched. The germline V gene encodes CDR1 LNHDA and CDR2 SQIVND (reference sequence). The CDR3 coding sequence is TGTGCCAGTAGGGGACAGGACACTGAAGCTTTCTTT. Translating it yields CASRGQDTEAFF.

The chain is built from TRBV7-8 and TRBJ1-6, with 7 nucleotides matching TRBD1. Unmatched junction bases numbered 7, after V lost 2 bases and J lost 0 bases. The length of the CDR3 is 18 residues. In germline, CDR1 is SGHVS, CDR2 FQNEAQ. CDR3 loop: CASSLTGATSSYNSPLHF. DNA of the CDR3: TGTGCCAGCAGCTTAACAGGGGCCACGAGCTCCTATAATTCACCCCTCCACTTT.

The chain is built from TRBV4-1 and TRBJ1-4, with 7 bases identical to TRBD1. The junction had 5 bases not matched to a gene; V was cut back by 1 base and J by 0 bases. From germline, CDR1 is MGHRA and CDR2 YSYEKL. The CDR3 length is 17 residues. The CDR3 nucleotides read TGCGCCAGCAGCCAAGTGGGACAGATAACAACTAATGAAAAACTGTTTTTT. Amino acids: CASSQVGQITTNEKLFF.

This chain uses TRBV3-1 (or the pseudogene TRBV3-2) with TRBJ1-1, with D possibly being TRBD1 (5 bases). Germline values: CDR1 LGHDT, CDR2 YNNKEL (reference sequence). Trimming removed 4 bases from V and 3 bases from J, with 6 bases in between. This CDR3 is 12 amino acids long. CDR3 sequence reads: CASSLGDTEAFF. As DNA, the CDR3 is TGTGCCAGCAGCCTAGGGGACACTGAAGCTTTCTTT.

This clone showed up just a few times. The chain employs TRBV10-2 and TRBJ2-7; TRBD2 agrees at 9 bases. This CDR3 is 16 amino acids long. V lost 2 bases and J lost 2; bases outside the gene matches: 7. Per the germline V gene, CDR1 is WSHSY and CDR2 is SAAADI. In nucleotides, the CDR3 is TGCGCCAGCAGTGAGGTGGCTAGCGGGACCCCCTACGAGCAGTACTTC. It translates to CASSEVASGTPYEQYF.

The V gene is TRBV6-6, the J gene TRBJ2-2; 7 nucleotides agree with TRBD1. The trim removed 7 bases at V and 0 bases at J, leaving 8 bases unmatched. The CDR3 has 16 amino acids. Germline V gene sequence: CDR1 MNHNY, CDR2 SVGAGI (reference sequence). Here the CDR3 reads CASKRQGDANTGELFF. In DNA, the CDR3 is TGTGCCAGCAAAAGACAGGGTGATGCGAACACCGGGGAGCTGTTTTTT.

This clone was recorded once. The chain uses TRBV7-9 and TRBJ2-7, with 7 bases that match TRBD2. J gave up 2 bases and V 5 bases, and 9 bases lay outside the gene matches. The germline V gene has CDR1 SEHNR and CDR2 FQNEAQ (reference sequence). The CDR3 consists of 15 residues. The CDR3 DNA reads TGTGCCAGCAGCCTTTCCGGGACTATCCCCTACGAGCAGTACTTC. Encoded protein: CASSLSGTIPYEQYF.

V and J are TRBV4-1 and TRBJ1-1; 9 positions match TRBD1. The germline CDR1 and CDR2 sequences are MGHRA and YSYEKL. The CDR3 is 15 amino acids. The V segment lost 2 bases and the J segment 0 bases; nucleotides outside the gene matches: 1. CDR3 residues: CASSQNRGLNTEAFF. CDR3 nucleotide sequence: TGCGCCAGCAGCCAAAACAGGGGGCTGAACACTGAAGCTTTCTTT.

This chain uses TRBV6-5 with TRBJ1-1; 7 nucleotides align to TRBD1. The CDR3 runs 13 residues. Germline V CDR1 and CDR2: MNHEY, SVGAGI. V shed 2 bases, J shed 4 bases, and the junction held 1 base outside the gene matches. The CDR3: CASSYRDSTEAFF. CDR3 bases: TGTGCCAGCAGTTACCGGGACAGCACTGAAGCTTTCTTT.